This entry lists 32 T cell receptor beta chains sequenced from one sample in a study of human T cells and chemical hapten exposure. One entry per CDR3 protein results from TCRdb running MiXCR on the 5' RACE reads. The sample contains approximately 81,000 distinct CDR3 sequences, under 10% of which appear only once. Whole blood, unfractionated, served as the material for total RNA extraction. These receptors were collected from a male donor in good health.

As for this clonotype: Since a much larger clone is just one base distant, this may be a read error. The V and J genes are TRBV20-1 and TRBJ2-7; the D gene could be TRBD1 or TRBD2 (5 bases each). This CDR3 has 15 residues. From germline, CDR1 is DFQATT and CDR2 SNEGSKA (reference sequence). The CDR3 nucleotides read TGCAGTGCTAGTTTTCCGGGACCGCCGAACTACAAGCAGTACTTC. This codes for CSASFPGPPNYKQYF.

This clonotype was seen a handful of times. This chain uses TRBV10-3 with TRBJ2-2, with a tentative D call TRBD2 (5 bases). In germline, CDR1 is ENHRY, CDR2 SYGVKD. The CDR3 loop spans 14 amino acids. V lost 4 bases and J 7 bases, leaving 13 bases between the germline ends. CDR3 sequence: CAISARDASGELFF. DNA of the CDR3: TGTGCCATCAGTGCCCGGGATGCCAGCGGGGAGCTGTTTTTT.

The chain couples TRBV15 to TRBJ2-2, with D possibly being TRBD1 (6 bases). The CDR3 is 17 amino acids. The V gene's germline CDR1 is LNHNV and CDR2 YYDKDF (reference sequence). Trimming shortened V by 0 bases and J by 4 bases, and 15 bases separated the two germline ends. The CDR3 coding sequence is TGTGCCACCAGCAGAGACCTGGGGGCATCCACCACCGGGGAGCTGTTTTTT. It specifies CATSRDLGASTTGELFF.

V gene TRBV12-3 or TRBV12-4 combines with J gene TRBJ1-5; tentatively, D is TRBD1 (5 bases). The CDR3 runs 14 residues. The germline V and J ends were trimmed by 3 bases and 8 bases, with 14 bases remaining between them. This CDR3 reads CASSFGQGTEPQHF. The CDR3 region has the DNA TGTGCCAGCAGTTTTGGGCAGGGCACTGAGCCCCAGCATTTT.

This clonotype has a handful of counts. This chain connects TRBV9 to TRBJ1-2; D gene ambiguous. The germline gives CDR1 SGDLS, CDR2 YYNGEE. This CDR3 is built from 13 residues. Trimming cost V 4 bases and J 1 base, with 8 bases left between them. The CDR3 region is CASSSTRNYGYTF. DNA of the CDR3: TGTGCCAGCAGCAGTACTCGTAACTATGGCTACACCTTC.

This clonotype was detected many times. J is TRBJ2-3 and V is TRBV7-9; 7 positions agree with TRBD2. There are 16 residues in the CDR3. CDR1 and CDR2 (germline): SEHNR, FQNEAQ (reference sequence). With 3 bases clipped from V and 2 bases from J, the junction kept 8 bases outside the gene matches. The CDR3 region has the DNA TGTGCCAGCAGCTTGGAGCTAGCGGTCAACACAGATACGCAGTATTTT. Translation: CASSLELAVNTDTQYF.

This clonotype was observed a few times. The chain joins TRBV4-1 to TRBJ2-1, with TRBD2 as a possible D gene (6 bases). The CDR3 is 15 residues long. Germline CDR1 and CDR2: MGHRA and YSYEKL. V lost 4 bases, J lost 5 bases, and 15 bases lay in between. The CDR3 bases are TGCGCCAGCAGCCGGATAGAAGGAGGGGACAATGAGCAGTTCTTC. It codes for CASSRIEGGDNEQFF.

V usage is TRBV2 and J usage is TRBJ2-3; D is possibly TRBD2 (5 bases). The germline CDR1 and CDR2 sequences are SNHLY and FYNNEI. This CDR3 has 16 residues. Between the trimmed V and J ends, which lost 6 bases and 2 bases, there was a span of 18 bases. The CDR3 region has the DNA TGTGCCAGCAGACTGAGGACTCCATCCACCACAGATACGCAGTATTTT. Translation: CASRLRTPSTTDTQYF.

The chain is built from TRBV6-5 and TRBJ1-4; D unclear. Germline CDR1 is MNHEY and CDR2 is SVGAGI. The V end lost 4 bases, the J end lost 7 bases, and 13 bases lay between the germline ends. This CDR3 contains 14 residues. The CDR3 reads CASSLGSGGEKLFF. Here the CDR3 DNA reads TGTGCCAGCAGTTTGGGTTCCGGAGGTGAAAAACTGTTTTTT.

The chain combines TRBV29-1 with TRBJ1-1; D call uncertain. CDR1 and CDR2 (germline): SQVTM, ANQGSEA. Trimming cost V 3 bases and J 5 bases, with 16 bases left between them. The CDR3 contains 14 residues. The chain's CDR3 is CSVEIGRLFTEAFF. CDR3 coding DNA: TGCAGCGTTGAGATCGGGAGGTTGTTTACTGAAGCTTTCTTT.

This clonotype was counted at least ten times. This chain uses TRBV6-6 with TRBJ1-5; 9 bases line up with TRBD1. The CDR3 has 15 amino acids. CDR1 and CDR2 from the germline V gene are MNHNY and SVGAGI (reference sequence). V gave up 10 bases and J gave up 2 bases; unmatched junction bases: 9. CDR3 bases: TGTGCCACTCGACAGGGGGGTTTTGGCAATCAGCCCCAGCATTTT. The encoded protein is CATRQGGFGNQPQHF.

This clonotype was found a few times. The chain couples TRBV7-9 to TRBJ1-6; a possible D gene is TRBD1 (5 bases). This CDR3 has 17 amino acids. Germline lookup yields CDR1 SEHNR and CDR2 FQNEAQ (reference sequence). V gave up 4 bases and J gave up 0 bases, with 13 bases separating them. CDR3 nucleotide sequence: TGTGCCAGCAGCTCGGGACTGATGAGCTCCTATAATTCACCCCTCCACTTT. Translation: CASSSGLMSSYNSPLHF.

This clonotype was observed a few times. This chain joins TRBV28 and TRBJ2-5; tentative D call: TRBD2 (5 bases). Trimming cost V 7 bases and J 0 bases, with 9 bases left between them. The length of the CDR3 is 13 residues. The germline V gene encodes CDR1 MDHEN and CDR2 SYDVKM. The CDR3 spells CASTSQYQETQYF. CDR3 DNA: TGTGCCAGCACTAGCCAATACCAAGAGACCCAGTACTTC. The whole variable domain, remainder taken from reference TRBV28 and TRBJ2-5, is DVKVTQSSRYLVKRTGEKVFLECVQDMDHENMFWYRQDPGLGLRLIYFSYDVKMKEKGDIPEGYSVSREKKERFSLILESASTNQTSMYLCASTSQYQETQYFGPGTRLLVL.

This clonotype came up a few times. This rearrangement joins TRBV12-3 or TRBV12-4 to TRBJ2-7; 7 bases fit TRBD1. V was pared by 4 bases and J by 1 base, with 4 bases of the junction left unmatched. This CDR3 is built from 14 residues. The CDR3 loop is CASSWDSVSYEQYF. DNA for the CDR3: TGTGCCAGCAGTTGGGACAGCGTATCCTACGAGCAGTACTTC.

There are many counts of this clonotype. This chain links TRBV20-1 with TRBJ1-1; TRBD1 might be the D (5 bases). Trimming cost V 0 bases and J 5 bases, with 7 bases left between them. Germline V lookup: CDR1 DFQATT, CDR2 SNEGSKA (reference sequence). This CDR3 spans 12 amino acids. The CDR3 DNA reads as TGCAGTGCTAGAGACAGGGAGACTGAAGCTTTCTTT. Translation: CSARDRETEAFF.

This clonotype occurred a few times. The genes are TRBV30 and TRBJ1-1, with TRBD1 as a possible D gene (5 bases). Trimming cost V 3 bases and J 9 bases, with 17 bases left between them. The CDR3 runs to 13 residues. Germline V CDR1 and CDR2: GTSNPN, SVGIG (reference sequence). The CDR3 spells CAWSPLTGTKAFF. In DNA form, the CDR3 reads TGTGCCTGGAGCCCTCTGACCGGGACCAAAGCTTTCTTT.

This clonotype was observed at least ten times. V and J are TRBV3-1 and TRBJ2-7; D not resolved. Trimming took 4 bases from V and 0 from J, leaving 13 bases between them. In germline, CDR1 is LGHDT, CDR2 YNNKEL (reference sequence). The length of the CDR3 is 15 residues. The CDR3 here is CASSRTASSSYEQYF. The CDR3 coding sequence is TGTGCCAGCAGCCGAACAGCCAGTTCCTCCTACGAGCAGTACTTC.

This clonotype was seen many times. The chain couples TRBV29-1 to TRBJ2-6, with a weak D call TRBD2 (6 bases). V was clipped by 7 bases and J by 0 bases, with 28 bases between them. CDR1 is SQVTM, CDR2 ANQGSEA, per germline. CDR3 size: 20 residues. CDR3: CSASTGDMGTGSSGANVLTF. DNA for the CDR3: TGCAGCGCCTCCACCGGAGATATGGGGACTGGAAGCTCTGGGGCCAACGTCCTGACTTTC.

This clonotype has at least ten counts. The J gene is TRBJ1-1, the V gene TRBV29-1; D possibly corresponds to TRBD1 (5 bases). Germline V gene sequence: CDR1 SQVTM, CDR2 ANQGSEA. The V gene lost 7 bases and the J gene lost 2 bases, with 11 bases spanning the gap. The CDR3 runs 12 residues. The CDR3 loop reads CSAGHTNTEAFF. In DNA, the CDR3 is TGCAGCGCCGGACATACTAACACTGAAGCTTTCTTT.

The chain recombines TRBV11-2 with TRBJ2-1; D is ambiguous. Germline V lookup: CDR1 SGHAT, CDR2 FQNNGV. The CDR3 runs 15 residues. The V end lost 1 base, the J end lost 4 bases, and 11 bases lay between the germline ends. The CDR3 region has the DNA TGTGCCAGCAGCTTAGTGGACGGATCTTACAATGAGCAGTTCTTC. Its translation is CASSLVDGSYNEQFF. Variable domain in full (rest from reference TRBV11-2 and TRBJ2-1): EAGVAQSPRYKIIEKRQSVAFWCNPISGHATLYWYQQILGQGPKLLIQFQNNGVVDDSQLPKDRFSAERLKGVDSTLKIQPAKLEDSAVYLCASSLVDGSYNEQFFGPGTRLTVL.

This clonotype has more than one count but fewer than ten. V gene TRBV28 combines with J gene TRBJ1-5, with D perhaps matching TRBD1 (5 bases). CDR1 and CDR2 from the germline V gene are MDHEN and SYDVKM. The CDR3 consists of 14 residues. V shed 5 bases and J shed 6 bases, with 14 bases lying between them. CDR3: CASSPLGGGQPQHF. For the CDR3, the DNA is TGTGCCAGCAGTCCTCTGGGGGGTGGTCAGCCCCAGCATTTT.

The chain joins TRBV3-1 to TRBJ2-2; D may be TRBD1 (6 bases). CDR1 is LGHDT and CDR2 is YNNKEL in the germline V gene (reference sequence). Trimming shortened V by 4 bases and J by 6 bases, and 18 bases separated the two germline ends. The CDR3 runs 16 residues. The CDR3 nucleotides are TGTGCCAGCAGCCTCGACTTGACAGGCAGGTCCGGGGAGCTGTTTTTT. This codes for CASSLDLTGRSGELFF.

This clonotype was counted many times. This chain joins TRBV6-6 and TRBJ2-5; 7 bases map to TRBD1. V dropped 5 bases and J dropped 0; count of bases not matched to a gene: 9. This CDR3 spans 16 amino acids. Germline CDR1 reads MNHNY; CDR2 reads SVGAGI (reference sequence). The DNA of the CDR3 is TGTGCCAGCAGTAAACGACAGGGTTCGTACCAAGAGACCCAGTACTTC. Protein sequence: CASSKRQGSYQETQYF.

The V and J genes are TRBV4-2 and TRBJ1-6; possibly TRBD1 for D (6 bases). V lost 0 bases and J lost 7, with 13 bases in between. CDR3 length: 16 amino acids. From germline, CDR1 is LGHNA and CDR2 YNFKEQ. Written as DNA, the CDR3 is TGTGCCAGCAGCCAAGATTGGGCCGGGACAAATTCACCCCTCCACTTT. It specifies CASSQDWAGTNSPLHF.

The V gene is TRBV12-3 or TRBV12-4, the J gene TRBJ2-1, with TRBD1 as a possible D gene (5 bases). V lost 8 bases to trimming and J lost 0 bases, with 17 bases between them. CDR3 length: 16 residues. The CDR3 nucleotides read TGTGCCAGCCATCAAGGGGCAGGGATCTCCTACAATGAGCAGTTCTTC. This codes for CASHQGAGISYNEQFF.

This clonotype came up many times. The CDR3 DNA is TGCGCCAGCAGCCAACTACAGGGCGGCCAAGAGACCCAGTACTTC. Translating gives CASSQLQGGQETQYF. The rearrangement joins TRBV4-3 to TRBJ2-5; maybe TRBD1 (6 bases). Per the germline V gene, CDR1 is LGHNA and CDR2 is YSLEER. The CDR3 is 15 amino acids. V dropped 2 bases and J dropped 1 base, with 11 bases sitting between them.

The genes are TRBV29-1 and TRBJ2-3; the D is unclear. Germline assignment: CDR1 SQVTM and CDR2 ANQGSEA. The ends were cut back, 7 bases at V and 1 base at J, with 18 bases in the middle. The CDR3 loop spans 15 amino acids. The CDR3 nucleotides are TGCAGCGCCGCGCAAAGGTGGGCCGGCACAGATACGCAGTATTTT. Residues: CSAAQRWAGTDTQYF.

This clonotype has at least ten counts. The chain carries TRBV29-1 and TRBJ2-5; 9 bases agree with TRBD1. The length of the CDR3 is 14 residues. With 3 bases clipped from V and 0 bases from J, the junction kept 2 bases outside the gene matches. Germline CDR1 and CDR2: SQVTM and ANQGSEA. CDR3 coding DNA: TGCAGCGTTGAGGGACAGGGTCACCAAGAGACCCAGTACTTC. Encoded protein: CSVEGQGHQETQYF.

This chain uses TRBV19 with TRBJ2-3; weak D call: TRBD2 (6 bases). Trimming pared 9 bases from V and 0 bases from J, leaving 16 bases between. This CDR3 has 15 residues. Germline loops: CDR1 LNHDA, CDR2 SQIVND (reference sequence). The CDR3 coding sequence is TGTGCCAGCCTGCGGGGTCTCGCTAGCACAGATACGCAGTATTTT. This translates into CASLRGLASTDTQYF. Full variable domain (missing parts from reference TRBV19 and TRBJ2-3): DGGITQSPKYLFRKEGQNVTLSCEQNLNHDAMYWYRQDPGQGLRLIYYSQIVNDFQKGDIAEGYSVSREKKESFPLTVTSAQKNPTAFYLCASLRGLASTDTQYFGPGTRLTVL.

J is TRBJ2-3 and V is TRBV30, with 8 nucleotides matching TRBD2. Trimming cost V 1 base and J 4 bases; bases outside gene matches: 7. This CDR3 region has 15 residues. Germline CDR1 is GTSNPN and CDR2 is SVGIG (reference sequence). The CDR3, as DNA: TGTGCCTGGAGTGCAACGGGAGGGCCTGCAGATACGCAGTATTTT. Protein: CAWSATGGPADTQYF.

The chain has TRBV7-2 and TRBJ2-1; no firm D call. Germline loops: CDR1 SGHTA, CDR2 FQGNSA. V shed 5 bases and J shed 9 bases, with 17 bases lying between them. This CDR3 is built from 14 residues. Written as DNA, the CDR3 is TGTGCCAGCAGCCCAATAGTCTCATCAAGTGAGCAGTTCTTC. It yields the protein CASSPIVSSSEQFF.

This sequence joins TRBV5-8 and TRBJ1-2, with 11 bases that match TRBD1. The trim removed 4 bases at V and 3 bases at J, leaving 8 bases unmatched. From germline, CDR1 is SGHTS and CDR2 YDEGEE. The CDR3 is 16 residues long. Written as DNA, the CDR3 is TGTGCCAGCAGCCCGAATGGACAGGGGGCGGACTATGGCTACACCTTC. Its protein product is CASSPNGQGADYGYTF.